Following are 30 T cell receptor beta chains from one sample sequenced in a study of T-cell memory formation after mild COVID-19. MiXCR, applied by TCRdb to the 5' RACE reads, yields one record per CDR3 protein. The data show 550,000 to 600,000 distinct CDR3 sequences, with about a fifth seen just once and 7.5% to 9.5% held by the top ten. Sequences were obtained from PBMCs or a T cell subset sorted from them (not recorded which). The source is an adult woman who had mild COVID-19 (a few samples of this study predate the infection). Cell type and time point are not known.

V gene TRBV19 combines with J gene TRBJ1-1; D not certain. Trimming took 3 bases from V and 1 from J, leaving 9 bases between them. The CDR3 totals 14 residues. Germline CDR1 reads LNHDA; CDR2 reads SQIVND (reference sequence). The CDR3 sequence is CASSIFSGNTEAFF. CDR3 sequence (DNA): TGTGCCAGTAGTATTTTTTCTGGGAACACTGAAGCTTTCTTT.

V and J are TRBV13 and TRBJ2-7; D is unresolved. CDR1 is PRHDT and CDR2 is FYEKMQ in the germline V gene (reference sequence). V was trimmed by 5 bases and J by 4 bases, leaving 9 bases between them. The CDR3 spans 12 residues. CDR3 protein: CASSASTYEQYF. As DNA, the CDR3 is TGTGCCAGCAGCGCCAGTACTTACGAGCAGTACTTC. Full variable domain (remainder filled in from reference TRBV13 and TRBJ2-7): AAGVIQSPRHLIKEKRETATLKCYPIPRHDTVYWYQQGPGQDPQFLISFYEKMQSDKGSIPDRFSAQQFSDYHSELNMSSLELGDSALYFCASSASTYEQYFGPGTRLTVT.

The rearrangement uses TRBV25-1 and TRBJ1-2; tentatively, D is TRBD1 (6 bases). In germline, CDR1 is MGHDK, CDR2 SYGVNS. Trimming removed 4 bases from V and 1 base from J, with 25 bases in between. This CDR3 is built from 19 residues. The CDR3 reads CASSGTKDSQGRSNYGYTF. The CDR3 DNA sequence: TGTGCCAGCAGTGGAACGAAAGATAGTCAGGGGAGGAGTAACTATGGCTACACCTTC.

The chain carries TRBV20-1 and TRBJ2-1; TRBD1 might be the D (6 bases). Trimming stripped 3 bases from V and 6 bases from J, with 15 bases between. CDR1 and CDR2 from the germline V gene are DFQATT and SNEGSKA (reference sequence). The CDR3 spans 14 residues. The CDR3, as DNA: TGCAGTGCTAGTTTCCAGGGGACACTCAATGAGCAGTTCTTC. The encoded protein is CSASFQGTLNEQFF.

The chain joins TRBV7-2 to TRBJ2-1; TRBD2 aligns across 9 bases. CDR1 is SGHTA and CDR2 is FQGNSA in the germline V gene. This CDR3 comprises 15 residues. V was pared by 5 bases and J by 8 bases, with 10 bases of the junction left unmatched. The CDR3 spells CASSRDPSGIYEQFF. The CDR3 DNA sequence: TGTGCCAGCAGCCGAGACCCTAGCGGGATCTATGAGCAGTTCTTC. The whole variable domain, remainder taken from reference TRBV7-2 and TRBJ2-1, is GAGVSQSPSNKVTEKGKDVELRCDPISGHTALYWYRQSLGQGLEFLIYFQGNSAPDKSGLPSDRFSAERTGGSVSTLTIQRTQQEDSAVYLCASSRDPSGIYEQFFGPGTRLTVL.

CDR3 in amino acids: CASSEIVAGVGDNEQFF. CDR3 nucleotides: TGTGCCAGCAGTGAAATAGTAGCGGGAGTAGGGGACAATGAGCAGTTCTTC. This sequence joins TRBV2 and TRBJ2-1; 9 nucleotides line up with TRBD2. There are 17 residues in the CDR3. V was clipped by 2 bases and J by 5 bases; unmatched bases: 10. The germline V gene encodes CDR1 SNHLY and CDR2 FYNNEI.

This clonotype was observed a handful of times. The chain has TRBV12-3 or TRBV12-4 and TRBJ2-7; D is undetermined. This CDR3 has 14 residues. Trimming cost V 3 bases and J 2 bases, with 11 bases left between them. The CDR3 region has the DNA TGTGCCAGCAGTTTTACGGGTAAGGCCTACGAGCAGTACTTC. It translates to CASSFTGKAYEQYF.

V usage is TRBV20-1 and J usage is TRBJ2-3; 11 bases fit TRBD1. The germline V gene encodes CDR1 DFQATT and CDR2 SNEGSKA (reference sequence). The junction had 11 bases not matched to a gene; V was cut back by 1 base and J by 5 bases. There are 17 residues in the CDR3. CDR3: CSARASSDRGLRDTQYF. CDR3 in DNA: TGCAGTGCTAGAGCAAGCTCGGACAGGGGGCTTAGAGATACGCAGTATTTT.

This clonotype has only a few counts. This chain uses TRBV20-1 with TRBJ2-7, with D tentatively TRBD1 or TRBD2 (6 bases each). This CDR3 has 13 residues. V was clipped by 3 bases and J by 3 bases, with 12 bases between them. The germline gives CDR1 DFQATT, CDR2 SNEGSKA (reference sequence). The CDR3 sequence is CSARPRGGYEQYF. CDR3 coding DNA: TGCAGTGCTAGGCCCAGGGGAGGCTACGAGCAGTACTTC.

The V call is TRBV5-1, the J call TRBJ1-6; 9 bases are shared with TRBD1. The germline V gene has CDR1 SGHRS and CDR2 YFSETQ. V lost 4 bases and J lost 0; bases outside the gene matches: 5. The CDR3 is made up of 17 amino acids. CDR3 in DNA: TGCGCCAGCAGCCAGACAGGGGGGAGCTCCTATAATTCACCCCTCCACTTT. It codes for CASSQTGGSSYNSPLHF.

There are many counts of this clonotype. The V gene is TRBV12-3 or TRBV12-4, the J gene TRBJ1-2; D gene unclear. There are 15 residues in the CDR3. The V and J ends lost 5 bases and 5 bases respectively, with 18 bases between them. CDR3 coding DNA: TGTGCCAGCAGTCCCCGTCGCGTGGTTGGGTATGGCTACACCTTC. It is translated as CASSPRRVVGYGYTF.

The chain couples TRBV3-1 to TRBJ2-5; 13 bases agree with TRBD2. Germline values: CDR1 LGHDT, CDR2 YNNKEL (reference sequence). J was trimmed by 5 bases and V by 0 bases; bases with no gene match: 9. This CDR3 is 18 amino acids long. The CDR3: CASSQDSLAGGTGETQYF. For the CDR3, the DNA is TGTGCCAGCAGCCAAGATTCACTAGCGGGGGGGACCGGGGAGACCCAGTACTTC.

V and J are TRBV7-9 and TRBJ2-2; maybe TRBD2 (6 bases). Germline V lookup: CDR1 SEHNR, CDR2 FQNEAQ (reference sequence). The ends were cut back, 2 bases at V and 6 bases at J, with 10 bases in the middle. The CDR3 consists of 14 residues. The CDR3 region is CASSLRRDSGELFF. DNA of the CDR3: TGTGCCAGCAGCTTAAGGCGGGACTCCGGGGAGCTGTTTTTT.

This clonotype was recorded once. The chain joins TRBV15 to TRBJ2-5, with 7 bases lining up with TRBD2. With 5 bases clipped from V and 2 bases from J, the junction kept 8 bases outside the gene matches. The germline gives CDR1 LNHNV, CDR2 YYDKDF (reference sequence). The CDR3 consists of 15 residues. DNA for the CDR3: TGTGCCACCAGCGGAAGAGCTAGCGGACAAGAGACCCAGTACTTC. This encodes CATSGRASGQETQYF.

This sequence joins TRBV20-1 and TRBJ1-6, with D possibly being TRBD1 (5 bases). The germline V gene encodes CDR1 DFQATT and CDR2 SNEGSKA (reference sequence). The CDR3 sequence is 15 residues long. Deletions cut 5 bases from V and 0 bases from J, with 11 bases between. The CDR3 spells CSAPRDGSYNSPLHF. The CDR3 DNA reads as TGCAGTGCTCCCCGGGACGGCTCCTATAATTCACCCCTCCACTTT.

Many counts were recorded for this clonotype. The chain couples TRBV5-6 to TRBJ2-1; D is tentatively TRBD1 or TRBD2 (7 bases each). Germline V lookup: CDR1 SGHDT, CDR2 YYEEEE. The CDR3 contains 15 residues. Trimming cost V 0 bases and J 4 bases, with 11 bases left between them. The CDR3 coding sequence is TGTGCCAGCAGCTTGGGCCAGGGGGGGTACAATGAGCAGTTCTTC. Translation gives CASSLGQGGYNEQFF.

This clonotype was seen a few times. J is TRBJ2-5 and V is TRBV10-3; 8 bases match TRBD1. CDR1 and CDR2 from the germline V gene are ENHRY and SYGVKD. This CDR3 spans 14 amino acids. V shed 10 bases and J 4 bases; nucleotides not matched to a gene: 11. The CDR3 region has the DNA TGTGCCACCAGCCTCGACAGGGGCCGAGAGACCCAGTACTTC. Translated, it gives CATSLDRGRETQYF.

The chain couples TRBV20-1 to TRBJ1-5; D ambiguous. Trimming removed 7 bases from V and 7 bases from J, with 14 bases in between. This CDR3 is built from 12 residues. Germline loops: CDR1 DFQATT, CDR2 SNEGSKA (reference sequence). In nucleotides, the CDR3 is TGCAGTGTCCCGATTCGAGGGCAGCCCCAGCATTTT. This gives the protein CSVPIRGQPQHF.

This clonotype was detected a few times. The V call is TRBV15, the J call TRBJ2-5; 15 nucleotides align to TRBD2. The ends lost 8 bases at V and 1 base at J; junction bases unmatched: 2. This CDR3 has 15 amino acids. The germline CDR1 and CDR2 sequences are LNHNV and YYDKDF (reference sequence). The CDR3 sequence: CATRTSGRVQETQYF. In nucleotides, the CDR3 is TGTGCCACCCGGACTAGCGGGAGGGTCCAAGAGACCCAGTACTTC. The full variable domain, in which reference TRBV15 and TRBJ2-5 provide the parts outside the CDR3, is DAMVIQNPRYQVTQFGKPVTLSCSQTLNHNVMYWYQQKSSQAPKLLFHYYDKDFNNEADTPDNFQSRRPNTSFCFLDIRSPGLGDTAMYLCATRTSGRVQETQYFGPGTRLLVL.

This chain connects TRBV20-1 to TRBJ1-2; D not certain. With 7 bases removed from V and 2 bases from J, the gap between germline ends came to 17 bases. From germline, CDR1 is DFQATT and CDR2 SNEGSKA (reference sequence). There are 14 residues in the CDR3. The CDR3 region is CSDSNWGRNYGYTF. The DNA of the CDR3 is TGCAGTGATAGTAATTGGGGAAGGAACTATGGCTACACCTTC.

V gene TRBV6-6 combines with J gene TRBJ2-5; D might be TRBD2 (5 bases). Germline V gene lookup returns CDR1 MNHNY and CDR2 SVGAGI (reference sequence). The CDR3 is 15 residues long. V shed 5 bases and J shed 2 bases, with 15 bases lying between them. The CDR3 is CASSSLSGIQETQYF. CDR3 DNA sequence: TGTGCCAGCAGTAGCCTTTCGGGAATTCAAGAGACCCAGTACTTC.

V usage is TRBV12-3 or TRBV12-4 and J usage is TRBJ2-3, with D perhaps TRBD2 (5 bases). The CDR3 loop spans 13 amino acids. Between the trimmed V and J ends, which lost 3 bases and 12 bases, there was a span of 16 bases. The CDR3 coding sequence is TGTGCCAGCAGTTTTGCGTCTCCGGGGAATCAGTATTTT. Translation gives CASSFASPGNQYF.

The V call is TRBV3-1, the J call TRBJ2-7; D tentatively reads TRBD1 or TRBD2 (6 bases each). Trimming pared 0 bases from V and 1 base from J, leaving 10 bases between. The germline CDR1 and CDR2 sequences are LGHDT and YNNKEL (reference sequence). The CDR3 consists of 15 residues. CDR3 residues: CASSQDRGGSYEQYF. CDR3 bases: TGTGCCAGCAGCCAAGATCGAGGGGGGTCCTACGAGCAGTACTTC.

This sequence joins TRBV5-5 and TRBJ2-2; D not certain. V was clipped by 4 bases and J by 6 bases, with 16 bases between them. Germline-derived CDR1 and CDR2 are SGHKS and YYEKEE (reference sequence). This CDR3 has 15 residues. CDR3 nucleotide sequence: TGTGCCAGCAGCCCGGGCCCAGATTACCCCGGGGAGCTGTTTTTT. Amino acid sequence: CASSPGPDYPGELFF.

The rearrangement joins TRBV7-9 to TRBJ1-2; 7 bases are shared with TRBD1. The germline CDR1 and CDR2 sequences are SEHNR and FQNEAQ (reference sequence). This CDR3 spans 15 amino acids. The V segment lost 1 base and the J segment 5 bases; nucleotides outside the gene matches: 7. The CDR3 spells CASSLDGTVAYGYTF. DNA for the CDR3: TGTGCCAGCAGCTTAGATGGGACAGTTGCTTATGGCTACACCTTC.

The chain links TRBV4-2 to TRBJ2-1; D is tentatively TRBD1 or TRBD2 (5 bases each). Trimming shortened V by 4 bases and J by 3 bases, and 16 bases separated the two germline ends. Germline loops: CDR1 LGHNA, CDR2 YNFKEQ. The CDR3 is 16 amino acids. CDR3 sequence (DNA): TGTGCCAGCAGCCCCGACCGGGACCAAGTCTACAATGAGCAGTTCTTC. Encoded protein: CASSPDRDQVYNEQFF.

This clonotype was recorded only once. The gene calls are TRBV27 and TRBJ1-2, with D perhaps matching TRBD1 (6 bases). V was pared by 5 bases and J by 6 bases, with 16 bases between. Germline V CDR1 and CDR2: MNHEY, SMNVEV (reference sequence). This CDR3 has 14 amino acids. For the CDR3, the DNA is TGTGCCAGCAGTGGCCTTCAGGGGATTCATGGCTACACCTTC. This sequence encodes CASSGLQGIHGYTF.

This clonotype was counted at least ten times. This chain uses TRBV18 with TRBJ2-1, with D hard to call. CDR1 and CDR2 (germline): KGHSH, LQKENI. The V end was cut by 3 bases, the J end by 15 bases, with 18 bases between. The CDR3 covers 13 residues. The CDR3 loop is CASSPTNAGKPFF. The CDR3 nucleotides read TGTGCCAGCTCACCCACCAACGCTGGAAAACCGTTCTTC.

The chain links TRBV12-3 or TRBV12-4 to TRBJ2-1; possibly TRBD1 or TRBD2 for D (6 bases each). The CDR3 loop spans 13 amino acids. Trimming took 2 bases from V and 13 from J, leaving 15 bases between them. CDR3 loop: CASSLWRDTNQFF. The CDR3 DNA follows: TGTGCCAGCAGTTTATGGCGGGACACCAATCAGTTCTTC.

In its sample, this clonotype was seen many times. V and J are TRBV20-1 and TRBJ2-3; 14 bases line up with TRBD2. Germline V CDR1 and CDR2: DFQATT, SNEGSKA (reference sequence). V shed 6 bases and J 2 bases; nucleotides not matched to a gene: 16. This CDR3 spans 19 amino acids. The CDR3 DNA sequence: TGCAGTGCCCCACCGGGACTAGCGGGGGTAAATTCACCCACAGATACGCAGTATTTT. Translated: CSAPPGLAGVNSPTDTQYF.